Below are 18 T cell receptor beta chains sequenced from a single sample in a study of cytotoxic CD8 clonotypes in ibrutinib-treated CLL. Here immunoSEQ multiplex PCR was the method, and the copy in TCRdb shows in-frame clones only, minus some. The repertoire consists of about 130,000 clones, with roughly 88% occurring once and the leading ten covering about 2.1%. Specimen: PBMCs, collected after 24 months of ibrutinib treatment. Receptors originate from a human donor with chronic lymphocytic leukemia.

The rearrangement links TRBV28 to TRBJ1-4, with no clear D. CDR3 length: 15 amino acids. Trimming removed 5 bases from V and 3 bases from J, with 13 bases in between. CDR1 MDHEN and CDR2 SYDVKM come from the germline V gene. This CDR3 is CASSGRGVANEKLFF. For the CDR3, the DNA is TGTGCCAGCAGTGGACGCGGGGTGGCTAATGAAAAACTGTTTTTT.

The J gene is TRBJ2-7, the V gene TRBV28; 7 positions match TRBD1. Germline CDR1 reads MDHEN; CDR2 reads SYDVKM. Trimming took 4 bases from V and 0 from J; bases not matched to a gene: 6. The CDR3 spans 15 residues. The CDR3 spells CASSSGQVSSYEQYF. The CDR3 DNA sequence: TGTGCCAGCAGTTCCGGACAGGTGAGCTCCTACGAGCAGTACTTC.

The chain uses TRBV5-1 and TRBJ2-7, with a possible D match to TRBD2 (5 bases). Looked up from germline, CDR1 is SGHRS and CDR2 is YFSETQ. This CDR3 is built from 14 residues. V lost 1 base, J lost 1 base, and 9 bases lay in between. The CDR3 loop is CASSLTEGSYEQYF. The CDR3 DNA is TGCGCCAGCAGCTTGACCGAGGGTTCCTACGAGCAGTACTTC.

The rearrangement joins TRBV30 to TRBJ1-6, with D possibly being TRBD1 (5 bases). Germline V CDR1 and CDR2: GTSNPN, SVGIG (reference sequence). The germline V and J ends were trimmed by 5 bases and 2 bases, with 7 bases remaining between them. CDR3 length equals 13 residues. The CDR3 is CAWDRAYNSPLHF. The CDR3 nucleotides are TGTGCCTGGGACAGAGCCTATAATTCACCCCTCCACTTT.

J is TRBJ1-2 and V is TRBV28; 7 bases are a match to TRBD1. Germline V gene data show CDR1 as MDHEN and CDR2 as SYDVKM. The CDR3 extends over 11 amino acids. J gave up 7 bases and V 6 bases, and 2 bases lay outside the gene matches. This CDR3 is CASSYRGGYTF. The CDR3 nucleotides are TGTGCCAGCAGCTACAGGGGTGGCTACACCTTC.

The chain links TRBV7-2 to TRBJ1-5, with TRBD1 identical over 7 bases. After removal of 3 bases from V and 6 bases from J, the junction contained 11 bases not matched to a gene. Germline V gene data show CDR1 as SGHTA and CDR2 as FQGNSA. The CDR3 length is 16 residues. CDR3: CASSFKYDRVGQPQHF. The CDR3 DNA follows: TGTGCCAGCAGCTTTAAGTACGACAGGGTGGGTCAGCCCCAGCATTTT.

V usage is TRBV7-3 and J usage is TRBJ2-1; D unclear. The CDR3 is 15 amino acids. V gave up 1 base and J gave up 0 bases, with 7 bases separating them. CDR1 and CDR2 (germline): SGHTA, FQGTGA. CDR3 in DNA: TGTGCCAGCAGCTTAAAGGCAAGCTCCTACAATGAGCAGTTCTTC. Translating it yields CASSLKASSYNEQFF.

The gene calls are TRBV5-1 and TRBJ2-5; D is tentatively TRBD1 or TRBD2 (6 bases each). Trimming pared 6 bases from V and 3 bases from J, leaving 18 bases between. CDR1 and CDR2 (germline): SGHRS, YFSETQ. This CDR3 has 15 amino acids. In nucleotides, the CDR3 is TGCGCCAGCAAGGGGGGAACTAGGTCGGAAGAGACCCAGTACTTC. This codes for CASKGGTRSEETQYF.

This clone was seen only a few times. The chain employs TRBV2 and TRBJ2-3; TRBD2 aligns across 7 bases. Germline trimming cut 4 bases from V and 6 bases from J; bases unmatched to any gene: 7. The germline gives CDR1 SNHLY, CDR2 FYNNEI. The CDR3 covers 14 residues. This CDR3 reads CASSVGREPDTQYF. CDR3 nucleotides: TGTGCCAGCAGTGTCGGGCGGGAGCCTGATACGCAGTATTTT.

The count of this clone is one. CDR3 loop: CASSYLDLRGEQYF. CDR3 nucleotide sequence: TGTGCCAGCAGCTATCTAGATCTGAGAGGCGAGCAGTACTTC. The chain carries TRBV5-5 and TRBJ2-7; D ambiguous. This CDR3 is 14 amino acids long. Germline values: CDR1 SGHKS, CDR2 YYEKEE (reference sequence). Trimming took 3 bases from V and 6 from J, leaving 16 bases between them.

The J gene is TRBJ2-1, the V gene TRBV11-3, with 8 bases lining up with TRBD2. CDR1 is SGHNT, CDR2 YENEEA, per germline. The CDR3 covers 14 residues. The V gene end was trimmed by 5 bases and the J gene end by 8 bases; junction bases not matched to a gene: 8. CDR3 bases: TGTGCCAGCAGCCACGGGGGGGCTAAGGATGAGCAGTTCTTC. Its translation: CASSHGGAKDEQFF. Looking up the rest from reference TRBV11-3 and TRBJ2-1 gives the full variable domain: EAGVVQSPRYKIIEKKQPVAFWCNPISGHNTLYWYLQNLGQGPELLIRYENEEAVDDSQLPKDRFSAERLKGVDSTLKIQPAELGDSAVYLCASSHGGAKDEQFFGPGTRLTVL.

The V call is TRBV5-4, the J call TRBJ1-3; D remains ambiguous. Per germline, CDR1 SGHNT and CDR2 YYREEE (reference sequence). The CDR3 totals 16 residues. The V and J ends lost 0 bases and 0 bases respectively, with 10 bases between them. The CDR3 protein is CASSLGPAVSGNTIYF. CDR3 DNA sequence: TGTGCCAGCAGCTTGGGGCCCGCCGTCTCTGGAAACACCATATATTTT.

The chain recombines TRBV6-5 with TRBJ2-7, with TRBD2 matching 8 bases. Germline V gives CDR1 MNHEY, CDR2 SVGAGI. V shed 3 bases and J 1 base; nucleotides not matched to a gene: 8. The CDR3 totals 16 residues. The CDR3 spells CASSYSSLAGSYEQYF. In DNA, the CDR3 is TGTGCCAGCAGTTATTCCTCGCTAGCGGGTTCCTACGAGCAGTACTTC.

DNA for the CDR3: TGCGCCAGCAGCCAAGTAGCGGGGGGCCAGGGGACCCAGTACTTC. It is translated as CASSQVAGGQGTQYF. The chain employs TRBV4-1 and TRBJ2-5; 10 nucleotides align to TRBD2. Germline-derived CDR1 and CDR2 are MGHRA and YSYEKL. The CDR3 has 15 residues. Trimming cost V 1 base and J 7 bases; bases outside gene matches: 6.

This chain uses TRBV30 with TRBJ2-7, with 10 bases that match TRBD2. Germline CDR1 reads GTSNPN; CDR2 reads SVGIG (reference sequence). V lost 0 bases, J lost 2 bases, and 4 bases stayed unmatched. The CDR3 is 15 amino acids. The CDR3 spells CAWSVMGLATYEQYF. CDR3 sequence (DNA): TGTGCCTGGAGTGTAATGGGACTAGCGACCTACGAGCAGTACTTC.

V is TRBV29-1 and J is TRBJ1-1; no definite D call. Deletions cut 5 bases from V and 0 bases from J, with 19 bases between. The CDR3 has 16 amino acids. Germline values: CDR1 SQVTM, CDR2 ANQGSEA. The CDR3 here is CSVPNFEGRMNTEAFF. The CDR3 nucleotides are TGCAGCGTTCCGAATTTCGAGGGCAGGATGAACACTGAAGCTTTCTTT.

The chain combines TRBV2 with TRBJ2-7; maybe TRBD2 (5 bases). Germline loops: CDR1 SNHLY, CDR2 FYNNEI. V lost 5 bases and J lost 6, with 11 bases in between. The CDR3 consists of 12 residues. In nucleotides, the CDR3 is TGTGCCAGCAGTCTACTAGTTGGCGAGCAGTACTTC. Protein product: CASSLLVGEQYF.

The J gene is TRBJ1-5, the V gene TRBV28; no definite D call. The V end was cut by 6 bases, the J end by 7 bases, with 19 bases between. This CDR3 is 15 amino acids long. Germline CDR1 MDHEN, CDR2 SYDVKM. The CDR3 region has the DNA TGTGCCAGCAGCCCTAGTCAATCGGTTGGGCAGCCCCAGCATTTT. This encodes CASSPSQSVGQPQHF.